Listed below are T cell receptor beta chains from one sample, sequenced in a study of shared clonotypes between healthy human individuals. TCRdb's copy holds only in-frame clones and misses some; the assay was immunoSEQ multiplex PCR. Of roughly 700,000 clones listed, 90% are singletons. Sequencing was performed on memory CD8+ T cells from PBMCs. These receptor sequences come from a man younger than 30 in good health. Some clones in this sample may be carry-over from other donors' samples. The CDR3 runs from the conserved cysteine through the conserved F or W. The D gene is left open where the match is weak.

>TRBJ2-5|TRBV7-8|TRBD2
TGTGCCAGCAGCTTAAGGAGGGGACTAGCGGTCACCCAAGAGACCCAGTACTTC
CASSLRRGLAVTQETQYF
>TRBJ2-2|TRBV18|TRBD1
TGTGCCAGCTCACCACAAGGGGGCGTCCAAGCCGCCGGGGAGCTGTTTTTT
CASSPQGGVQAAGELFF
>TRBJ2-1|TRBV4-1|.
TGCGCCAGCAGCCAAGGTTTGCGGGCCGGAGATTTCTACAATGAGCAGTTCTTC
CASSQGLRAGDFYNEQFF
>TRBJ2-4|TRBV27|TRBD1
TGTGCCAGCAGGGACAGGGGGGAAAACATTCAGTACTTC
CASRDRGENIQYF
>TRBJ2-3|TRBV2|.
TGTGCCAGCAATAGCGACATAAAGACAGATACGCAGTATTTT
CASNSDIKTDTQYF
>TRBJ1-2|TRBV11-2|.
TGTGCCAGCAGCTTATCTTACGGCAACTATGGCTACACCTTC
CASSLSYGNYGYTF
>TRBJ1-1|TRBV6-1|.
TGTGCCAGCAGTGGGGACTCGACAGGTAAGAACACTGAAGCTTTCTTT
CASSGDSTGKNTEAFF
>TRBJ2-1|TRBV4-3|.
TGCGCCAGCAGCCAAGACGAGACAGCCTACAATGAGCAGTTCTTC
CASSQDETAYNEQFF
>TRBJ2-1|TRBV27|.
TGTGCCAGCAGTTTAGCCAGAATGGGGTCTGAGCAGTTCTTC
CASSLARMGSEQFF
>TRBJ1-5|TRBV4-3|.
TGCGCCAGCAGCCAAGAATGGGACGGAAGCAATCAGCCCCAGCATTTT
CASSQEWDGSNQPQHF
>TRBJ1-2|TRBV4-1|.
TGCGCCAGCAGCCACGCAGGGACGGTCTATGGCTACACCTTC
CASSHAGTVYGYTF
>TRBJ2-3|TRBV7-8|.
TGTGCCAGCAGCCCCCATCTAAGCACAGATACGCAGTATTTT
CASSPHLSTDTQYF
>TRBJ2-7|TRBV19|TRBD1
TGTGCCAGTAGTATCAGACAGGGGGTTCCCTACGAGCAGTACTTC
CASSIRQGVPYEQYF
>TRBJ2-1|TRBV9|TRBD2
TGTGCCAGCAGCCTGGGACTGGGAGGGGATGAGCAGTTCTTC
CASSLGLGGDEQFF
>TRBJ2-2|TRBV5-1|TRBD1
TGCGCCAGCAGCAGTAGGACAGGGGTCACCGGGGAGCTGTTTTTT
CASSSRTGVTGELFF
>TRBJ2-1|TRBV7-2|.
TGTGCCAGCAGCGAACACCCGACAGCCAGCTCCTACAATGAGCAGTTCTTC
CASSEHPTASSYNEQFF
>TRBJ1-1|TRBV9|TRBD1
TGTGCCAGCAGCGCGGGGGACAGCTCTGAAGCTTTCTTT
CASSAGDSSEAFF
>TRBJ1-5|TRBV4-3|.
TGCGCCAGCAGCCAAACTATGGGGGGGGGTCTGCAGCCCCAGCATTTT
CASSQTMGGGLQPQHF
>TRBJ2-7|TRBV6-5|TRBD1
TGTGCCAGCAGCTACCGGACAGGGGGCGTCGAGCAGTACTTC
CASSYRTGGVEQYF
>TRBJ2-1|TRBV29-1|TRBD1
TGCAGCGTTTCCGGGACAGGGGTAACCTACAATGAGCAGTTCTTC
CSVSGTGVTYNEQFF
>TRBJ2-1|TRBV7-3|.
TGTGCCAGCAGCACGACTACCCACAATGAGCAGTTCTTC
CASSTTTHNEQFF